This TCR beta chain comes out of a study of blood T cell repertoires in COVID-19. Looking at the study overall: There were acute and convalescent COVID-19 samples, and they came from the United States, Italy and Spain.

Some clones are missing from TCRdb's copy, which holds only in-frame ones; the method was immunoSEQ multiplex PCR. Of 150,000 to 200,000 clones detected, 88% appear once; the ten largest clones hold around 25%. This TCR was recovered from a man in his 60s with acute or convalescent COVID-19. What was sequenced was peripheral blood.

CDR3 coding DNA: TGCGCCAGCAGCTTAGGGACAGGGGCGTACAATGAGCAGTTCTTC. It translates to CASSLGTGAYNEQFF. V gene TRBV5-1 combines with J gene TRBJ2-1; 10 nucleotides agree with TRBD1. In germline, CDR1 is SGHRS, CDR2 YFSETQ. This CDR3 is 15 amino acids long. V lost 2 bases and J lost 4; bases outside the gene matches: 3.